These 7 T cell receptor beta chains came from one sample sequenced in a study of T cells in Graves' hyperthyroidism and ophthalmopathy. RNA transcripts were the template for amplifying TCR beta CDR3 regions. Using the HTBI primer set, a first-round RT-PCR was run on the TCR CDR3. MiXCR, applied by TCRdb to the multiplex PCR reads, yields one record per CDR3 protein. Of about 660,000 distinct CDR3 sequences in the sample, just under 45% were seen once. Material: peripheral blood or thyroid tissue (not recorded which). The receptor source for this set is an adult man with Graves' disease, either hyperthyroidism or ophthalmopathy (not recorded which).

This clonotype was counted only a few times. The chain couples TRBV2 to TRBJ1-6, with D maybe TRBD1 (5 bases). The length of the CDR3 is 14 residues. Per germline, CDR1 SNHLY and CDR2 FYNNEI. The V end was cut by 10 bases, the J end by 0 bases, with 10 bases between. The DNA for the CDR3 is TGTGCCACCCGGGGGGGCTCCTATAATTCACCCCTCCACTTT. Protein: CATRGGSYNSPLHF.

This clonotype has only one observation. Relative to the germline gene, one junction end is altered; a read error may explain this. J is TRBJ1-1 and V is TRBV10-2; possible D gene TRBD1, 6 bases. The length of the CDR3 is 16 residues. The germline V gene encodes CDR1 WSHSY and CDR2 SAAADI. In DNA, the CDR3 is TGTGCCAGCTCCCCAGGTGCAGGGGATATGAACACTGAAGCTTTCTTT. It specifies CASSPGAGDMNTEAFF.

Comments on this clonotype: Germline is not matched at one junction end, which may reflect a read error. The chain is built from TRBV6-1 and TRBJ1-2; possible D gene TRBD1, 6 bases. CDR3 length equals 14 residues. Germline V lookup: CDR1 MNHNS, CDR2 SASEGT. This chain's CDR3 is CATSDARGNYGYTF. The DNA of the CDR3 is TGTGCCACCAGTGACGCCAGGGGTAACTATGGCTACACCTTC.

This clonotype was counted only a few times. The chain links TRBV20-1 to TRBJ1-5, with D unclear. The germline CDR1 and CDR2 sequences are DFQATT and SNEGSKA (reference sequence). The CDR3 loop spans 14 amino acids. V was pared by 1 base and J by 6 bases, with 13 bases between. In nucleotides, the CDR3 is TGCAGTGCTAGAGCTACGGCCTCGGGTCAGCCCCAGCATTTT. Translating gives CSARATASGQPQHF.

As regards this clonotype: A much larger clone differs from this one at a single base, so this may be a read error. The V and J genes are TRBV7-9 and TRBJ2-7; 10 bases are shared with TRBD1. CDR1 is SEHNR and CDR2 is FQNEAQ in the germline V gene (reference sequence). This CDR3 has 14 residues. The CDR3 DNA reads TGTGCCAGCAGCGCGGACAGGGGGGACTACAAGCAGTACTTC. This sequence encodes CASSADRGDYKQYF.

The CDR3 DNA reads TGTGCCAGCAGCCTACAGGGGATACGGACTAATGAAAAACTGTTTTTT. Residues: CASSLQGIRTNEKLFF. The V call is TRBV7-6, the J call TRBJ1-4; the match to TRBD1 covers 7 bases. Per the germline V gene, CDR1 is SGHVS and CDR2 is FNYEAQ. CDR3 length: 16 amino acids. The ends lost 5 bases at V and 2 bases at J; junction bases unmatched: 8.

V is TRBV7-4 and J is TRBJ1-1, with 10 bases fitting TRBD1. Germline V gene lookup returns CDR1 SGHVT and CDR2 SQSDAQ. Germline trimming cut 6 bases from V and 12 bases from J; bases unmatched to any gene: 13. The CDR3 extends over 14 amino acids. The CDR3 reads CASSLTTGGRTTFF. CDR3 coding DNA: TGTGCCAGCAGTTTGACGACAGGGGGCAGGACGACTTTCTTT.